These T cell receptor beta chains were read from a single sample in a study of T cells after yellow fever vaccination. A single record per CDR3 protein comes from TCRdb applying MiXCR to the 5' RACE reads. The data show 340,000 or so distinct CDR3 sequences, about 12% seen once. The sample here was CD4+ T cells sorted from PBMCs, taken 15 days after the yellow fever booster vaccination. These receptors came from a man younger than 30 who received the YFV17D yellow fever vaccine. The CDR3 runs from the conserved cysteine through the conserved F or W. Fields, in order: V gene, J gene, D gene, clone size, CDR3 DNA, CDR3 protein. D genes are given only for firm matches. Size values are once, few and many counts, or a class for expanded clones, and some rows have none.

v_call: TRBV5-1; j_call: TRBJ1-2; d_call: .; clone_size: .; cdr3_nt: TGCGCCAGCAGCTTGACAGGGTGGGACTATGGCTACACCTTC; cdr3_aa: CASSLTGWDYGYTF
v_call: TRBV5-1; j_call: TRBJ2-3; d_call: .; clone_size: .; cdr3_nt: TGCGCCAGCAGCTTGGCAGACAATCCAAGCACAGATACGCAGTATTTT; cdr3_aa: CASSLADNPSTDTQYF
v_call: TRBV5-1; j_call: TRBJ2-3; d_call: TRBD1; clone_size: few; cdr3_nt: TGCGCCAGCAGCCCCGGACAGGGTGAAGATACGCAGTATTTT; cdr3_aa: CASSPGQGEDTQYF
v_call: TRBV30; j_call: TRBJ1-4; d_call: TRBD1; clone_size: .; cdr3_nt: TGTGCCTGGGATCGTATAGGGGGCGCGGAAAAACTGTTTTTT; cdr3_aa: CAWDRIGGAEKLFF
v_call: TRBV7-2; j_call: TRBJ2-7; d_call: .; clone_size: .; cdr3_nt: TGTGCCAGCAGCCGAACAGGGATAGCCTCCTACGAGCAGTACTTC; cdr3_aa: CASSRTGIASYEQYF
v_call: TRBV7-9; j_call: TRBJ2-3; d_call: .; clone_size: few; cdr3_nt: TGTGCCAGCAGCCCCGGGCTGGGGGAAGCAGATACGCAGTATTTT; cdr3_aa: CASSPGLGEADTQYF
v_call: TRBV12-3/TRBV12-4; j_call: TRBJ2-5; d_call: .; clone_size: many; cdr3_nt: TGTGCCAGCAGTTTGGGCCCTGGCGGGGAGACCCAGTACTTC; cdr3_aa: CASSLGPGGETQYF
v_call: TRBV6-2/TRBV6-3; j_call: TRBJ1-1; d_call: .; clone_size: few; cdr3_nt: TGTGCCAGTACAGTGTGGGAGAACACTGAAGCTTTCTTT; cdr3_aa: CASTVWENTEAFF
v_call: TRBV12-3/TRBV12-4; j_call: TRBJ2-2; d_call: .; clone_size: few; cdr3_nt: TGTGCCAGCAGTTTAGAGTGGAACACCGGGGAGCTGTTTTTT; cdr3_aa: CASSLEWNTGELFF
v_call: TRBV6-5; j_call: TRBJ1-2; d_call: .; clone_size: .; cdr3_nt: TGTGCCAGCACCCCAGGACGGGACTATGGCTACACCTTC; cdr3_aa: CASTPGRDYGYTF
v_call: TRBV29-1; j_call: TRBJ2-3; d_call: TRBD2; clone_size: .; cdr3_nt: TGCAGCGTTGTCTTAGCGGGGGGGCACTTCACAGATACGCAGTATTTT; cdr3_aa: CSVVLAGGHFTDTQYF
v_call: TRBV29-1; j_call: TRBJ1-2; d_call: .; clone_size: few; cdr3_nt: TGCAGCGTTGAAGAGCGTAGGGACTATGGCTACACCTTC; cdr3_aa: CSVEERRDYGYTF
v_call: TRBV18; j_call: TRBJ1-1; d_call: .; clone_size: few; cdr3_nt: TGTGCCAGCTCCCCCCCCGGGGGGTCCCGGCTCACTGAAGCTTTCTTT; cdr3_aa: CASSPPGGSRLTEAFF
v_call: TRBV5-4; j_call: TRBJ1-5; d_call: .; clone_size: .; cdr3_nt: TGTGCCAGGACGACATCCCTAAATCAGCCCCAGCATTTT; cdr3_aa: CARTTSLNQPQHF
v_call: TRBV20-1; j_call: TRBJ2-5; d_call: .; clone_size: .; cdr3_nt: TGCAGTGCTAGCTCCCGGGTCTGGGAGACCCAGTACTTC; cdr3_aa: CSASSRVWETQYF
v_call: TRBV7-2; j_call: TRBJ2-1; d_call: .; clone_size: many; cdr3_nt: TGTGCCAGCAGCTTAGGTCAGCGATACAATGAGCAGTTCTTC; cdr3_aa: CASSLGQRYNEQFF
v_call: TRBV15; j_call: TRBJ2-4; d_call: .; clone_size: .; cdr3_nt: TGTGCCACCACCCAGGGACCCATTCAGTACTTC; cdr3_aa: CATTQGPIQYF
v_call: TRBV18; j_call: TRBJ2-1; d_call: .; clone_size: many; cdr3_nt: TGTGCCAGCTCACCACCGGGAAAGGGGGATGAGCAGTTCTTC; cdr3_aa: CASSPPGKGDEQFF
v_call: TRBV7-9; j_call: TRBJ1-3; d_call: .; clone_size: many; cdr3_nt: TGTGCCAGCAGCTTACAGCGGTTCGGAGGGGACACCATATATTTT; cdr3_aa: CASSLQRFGGDTIYF